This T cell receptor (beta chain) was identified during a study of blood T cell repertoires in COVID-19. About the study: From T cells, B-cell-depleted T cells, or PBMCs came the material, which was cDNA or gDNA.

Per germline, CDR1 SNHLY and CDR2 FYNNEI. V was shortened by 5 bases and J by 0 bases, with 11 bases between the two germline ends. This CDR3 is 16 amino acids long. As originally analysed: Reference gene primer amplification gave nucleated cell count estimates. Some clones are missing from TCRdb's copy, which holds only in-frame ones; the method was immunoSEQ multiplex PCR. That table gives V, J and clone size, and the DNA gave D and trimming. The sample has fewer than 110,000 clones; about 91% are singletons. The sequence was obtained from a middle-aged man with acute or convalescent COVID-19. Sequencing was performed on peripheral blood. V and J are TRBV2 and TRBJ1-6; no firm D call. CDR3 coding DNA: TGTGCCAGCAGTCCCAGAAGTGTCTCCTATAATTCACCCCTCCACTTT. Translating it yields CASSPRSVSYNSPLHF.